This is a list of T cell receptor beta chains from one sample in a study of T cells in Graves' hyperthyroidism and ophthalmopathy. TCRdb ran MiXCR on the multiplex PCR reads and lists one entry per CDR3 protein. This sample yields some 570,000 distinct CDR3 sequences, of which approximately 15% are seen a single time; more than 6% belongs to the top ten. Specimen: blood. The source of these receptors is a young woman with Graves' ophthalmopathy. CDR3s include the opening cysteine and the closing phenylalanine or tryptophan. D genes are given only for firm matches. Expanded clones get a size class; other rows say once, few or many, or leave the size out.

d_call: TRBD2; j_call: TRBJ2-1; v_call: TRBV18; clone_size: .; cdr3_nt: TGTGCCAGCTCACCTAGGACTAGCGTATCTGGTTCCTACAATGAGCAGTTCTTC; cdr3_aa: CASSPRTSVSGSYNEQFF
d_call: .; j_call: TRBJ1-1; v_call: TRBV7-3; clone_size: many; cdr3_nt: TGTGCCAGCAGCTTAAATCCGGGGGTGAACACTGAAGCTTTCTTT; cdr3_aa: CASSLNPGVNTEAFF
d_call: TRBD2; j_call: TRBJ2-5; v_call: TRBV29-1; clone_size: many; cdr3_nt: TGCAGCGTGCCCCGGACTAGCGGGACCCACCCGGAGACCCAGTACTTC; cdr3_aa: CSVPRTSGTHPETQYF
d_call: TRBD2; j_call: TRBJ2-5; v_call: TRBV11-2; clone_size: .; cdr3_nt: TGTGCCAGCAGCCAAAGTTGGACTAGCGGGAGAAATAGGGAGACCCAGTACTTC; cdr3_aa: CASSQSWTSGRNRETQYF
d_call: TRBD1; j_call: TRBJ2-7; v_call: TRBV2; clone_size: many; cdr3_nt: TGTGCCAATTCCGGGACAGGAGGCTACGAGCAGTACTTC; cdr3_aa: CANSGTGGYEQYF
d_call: .; j_call: TRBJ2-7; v_call: TRBV6-2/TRBV6-3; clone_size: few; cdr3_nt: TGTGCCAGCAGTTACTCGATTCGAGACAGAGCCTACGAGCAGTACTTC; cdr3_aa: CASSYSIRDRAYEQYF
d_call: TRBD2; j_call: TRBJ2-1; v_call: TRBV4-2; clone_size: .; cdr3_nt: TGTGCCAGCAGCCAACGTGGCGGGAGCTCCTACAATGAGCAGTTCTTC; cdr3_aa: CASSQRGGSSYNEQFF
d_call: TRBD1; j_call: TRBJ2-5; v_call: TRBV27; clone_size: many; cdr3_nt: TGTGCCAGCAGTTTACGGGACAGACAAGAGACCCAGTACTTC; cdr3_aa: CASSLRDRQETQYF
d_call: .; j_call: TRBJ1-5; v_call: TRBV4-1; clone_size: few; cdr3_nt: TGCGCCAGCAGCCGCCTGGGGGTATCAAATGGCAATCAGCCCCAGCATTTT; cdr3_aa: CASSRLGVSNGNQPQHF
d_call: .; j_call: TRBJ1-1; v_call: TRBV14; clone_size: few; cdr3_nt: TGTGCCAGCAGCTACTCCCCGAACACTGAAGCTTCCTTT; cdr3_aa: CASSYSPNTEASF
d_call: TRBD2; j_call: TRBJ2-1; v_call: TRBV3-1; clone_size: .; cdr3_nt: TGTGCCAGCAGCCAAGGTCCGTATAAGGGGCTAGCGGGCTCCTACAATGAGCAGTTCTTC; cdr3_aa: CASSQGPYKGLAGSYNEQFF
d_call: .; j_call: TRBJ2-6; v_call: TRBV24-1; clone_size: .; cdr3_nt: TGTGCCACCAGTGATTCGACTGGAGCTGGGGCCAACGTCCTGACTTTC; cdr3_aa: CATSDSTGAGANVLTF
d_call: TRBD2; j_call: TRBJ2-3; v_call: TRBV28; clone_size: .; cdr3_nt: TGTGCCAGCAGTCTGGGGGGGGAGGGCCTCGAGGATACGCAGTATTTT; cdr3_aa: CASSLGGEGLEDTQYF
d_call: .; j_call: TRBJ2-7; v_call: TRBV14; clone_size: many; cdr3_nt: TGTGCCAGCAGCCACAGGGGATCGGATTACTACGAGCAGTACTTC; cdr3_aa: CASSHRGSDYYEQYF
d_call: .; j_call: TRBJ2-7; v_call: TRBV7-9; clone_size: many; cdr3_nt: TGTGCCAGCAGCTTAAACACGGGATACTACGAGCAGTACTTC; cdr3_aa: CASSLNTGYYEQYF
d_call: .; j_call: TRBJ2-1; v_call: TRBV4-1; clone_size: .; cdr3_nt: TGCGCCAGCAGCCAAGAATCAGAACCGGGTTACAATGAGCAGTTCTTC; cdr3_aa: CASSQESEPGYNEQFF
d_call: .; j_call: TRBJ2-7; v_call: TRBV12-3/TRBV12-4; clone_size: many; cdr3_nt: TGTGCCAGCAGTTCTCAGGGGTTCTCCTACGAGCAGTACTTC; cdr3_aa: CASSSQGFSYEQYF
d_call: .; j_call: TRBJ2-3; v_call: TRBV28; clone_size: .; cdr3_nt: TGTGCCAGCAGTTCGACGCCGGGACTGACCACAGATACGCAGTATTTT; cdr3_aa: CASSSTPGLTTDTQYF
d_call: TRBD2; j_call: TRBJ2-1; v_call: TRBV12-3/TRBV12-4; clone_size: .; cdr3_nt: TGTGCCAGCAGCTCAAATTCCGATAGCGGGAGGACCGTGGACACAAACTACAACAAGCAGTTCTTC; cdr3_aa: CASSSNSDSGRTVDTNYNKQFF
d_call: TRBD1; j_call: TRBJ2-5; v_call: TRBV6-2/TRBV6-3; clone_size: many; cdr3_nt: TGTGCCAGCAGTCCTCAGGGGACAGGAATGGAGACCCAGTACTTC; cdr3_aa: CASSPQGTGMETQYF
d_call: TRBD2; j_call: TRBJ2-3; v_call: TRBV20-1; clone_size: few; cdr3_nt: TGCAGTGCTAGAGATCCAGGGACTAGCAAAGTTACGCAGTATTTT; cdr3_aa: CSARDPGTSKVTQYF
d_call: .; j_call: TRBJ2-3; v_call: TRBV20-1; clone_size: many; cdr3_nt: TGCAGTGCTAGTCCGAGGCAGGGAAGCACAGATACGCAGTATTTT; cdr3_aa: CSASPRQGSTDTQYF
d_call: .; j_call: TRBJ1-1; v_call: TRBV19; clone_size: .; cdr3_nt: TGTGCCAGTAGTATAGGGGCGGATCCCATGAACACTGAAGCTTTCTTT; cdr3_aa: CASSIGADPMNTEAFF
d_call: TRBD2; j_call: TRBJ2-7; v_call: TRBV5-6; clone_size: many; cdr3_nt: TGTGCCAGCAGCTCGGTAGCGGGAGAGGGTTACGAGCAGTACTTC; cdr3_aa: CASSSVAGEGYEQYF